The 28 T cell receptor beta chains presented below share a single source sample, sequenced in a study of PD-L1 blockade in urothelial cancer. The data were produced by immunoSEQ multiplex PCR, yet TCRdb's version contains in-frame clones alone and is incomplete. The sample records about 45,000 clones, approximately 91% being singletons. Time point noted: pretreatment peripheral blood. Source: PBMCs, taken around atezolizumab (anti-PD-L1) treatment. All receptors derive from a donor older than 35 with urothelial cancer.

This clone is a singleton in its sample. The J gene is TRBJ1-1, the V gene TRBV7-2, with D unresolved. V lost 5 bases, J lost 5 bases, and 9 bases lay in between. The CDR3 has 12 residues. The germline V gene has CDR1 SGHTA and CDR2 FQGNSA. The CDR3 sequence is CASSPQLTEAFF. Here the CDR3 DNA reads TGTGCCAGCAGCCCACAGCTGACTGAAGCTTTCTTT.

The chain couples TRBV4-3 to TRBJ2-7; a possible D gene is TRBD2 (5 bases). The CDR3 spans 15 residues. The germline V and J ends were trimmed by 10 bases and 2 bases, with 21 bases remaining between them. Per germline, CDR1 LGHNA and CDR2 YSLEER. CDR3 protein: CAIRSDRLFTYEQYF. In nucleotides, the CDR3 is TGCGCCATCCGGAGTGATAGACTATTCACCTACGAGCAGTACTTC.

The chain uses TRBV10-2 and TRBJ2-7; 10 positions agree with TRBD2. The CDR3 has 15 residues. The junction had 7 bases not matched to a gene; V was cut back by 8 bases and J by 0 bases. Germline V lookup: CDR1 WSHSY, CDR2 SAAADI. The CDR3 region is CASLAGVAPSYEQYF. The CDR3 DNA follows: TGCGCCAGCCTAGCGGGAGTAGCCCCCTCCTACGAGCAGTACTTC.

This chain links TRBV6-6 with TRBJ2-5; D possibly corresponds to TRBD2 (6 bases). V lost 5 bases and J lost 5, with 15 bases in between. The CDR3 covers 14 residues. CDR1 is MNHNY, CDR2 SVGAGI, per germline (reference sequence). Here the CDR3 reads CASSPHGRGETQYF. In nucleotides, the CDR3 is TGTGCCAGCAGTCCCCACGGGAGAGGGGAGACCCAGTACTTC.

The rearrangement uses TRBV2 and TRBJ2-2; D unresolved. The CDR3 loop spans 13 amino acids. Germline values: CDR1 SNHLY, CDR2 FYNNEI. Trimming cost V 4 bases and J 5 bases, with 8 bases left between them. In DNA form, the CDR3 reads TGTGCCAGCAGTGGTCTGAGGACCGGGGAGCTGTTTTTT. Translated: CASSGLRTGELFF.

CDR3 in DNA: TGTGCCAGCAGTTCCCCGGACAGGGTTTATGGCTACACCTTC. Residues: CASSSPDRVYGYTF. V is TRBV28 and J is TRBJ1-2; 8 bases agree with TRBD1. Trimming removed 4 bases from V and 5 bases from J; junction bases left unmatched: 6. Looked up from germline, CDR1 is MDHEN and CDR2 is SYDVKM. This CDR3 has 14 residues.

V gene TRBV10-3 combines with J gene TRBJ1-1; 8 bases align to TRBD1. This CDR3 is built from 14 residues. The V gene end was trimmed by 6 bases and the J gene end by 3 bases; junction bases not matched to a gene: 6. Germline CDR1 is ENHRY and CDR2 is SYGVKD. The CDR3 DNA reads TGTGCCATCAGCCGACAGGGGCGGGACACTGAAGCTTTCTTT. It translates to CAISRQGRDTEAFF.

CDR3 region: CASGSSGSETQYF. As DNA, the CDR3 is TGTGCTAGCGGGTCCTCAGGGTCCGAGACCCAGTACTTC. The V and J genes are TRBV7-7 and TRBJ2-5, with 7 bases that match TRBD2. CDR3 length: 13 amino acids. Germline V gene lookup returns CDR1 SSHAT and CDR2 FNYEAQ (reference sequence).

The V and J genes are TRBV18 and TRBJ1-2, with a weak D call TRBD1 (5 bases). In germline, CDR1 is KGHSH, CDR2 LQKENI. The germline V and J ends were trimmed by 3 bases and 2 bases, with 16 bases remaining between them. This CDR3 spans 16 amino acids. The CDR3 region has the DNA TGTGCCAGCTCACCGGTTCAGGGTGTACGGAACTATGGCTACACCTTC. Protein: CASSPVQGVRNYGYTF.

A few counts support this clone. This chain links TRBV7-2 with TRBJ2-3; 9 bases match TRBD2. The CDR3 covers 17 residues. V shed 3 bases, J shed 4 bases, and the junction held 11 bases outside the gene matches. The germline V gene has CDR1 SGHTA and CDR2 FQGNSA. The CDR3 protein is CASSFLPVSGRADTQYF. In DNA, the CDR3 is TGTGCCAGCAGCTTCCTACCTGTTAGCGGGAGAGCAGATACGCAGTATTTT.

The V call is TRBV29-1, the J call TRBJ2-6; D is uncertain. Deletions cut 4 bases from V and 11 bases from J, with 9 bases between. CDR3 size: 11 residues. The germline gives CDR1 SQVTM, CDR2 ANQGSEA. CDR3 DNA: TGCAGCGTTGTTTATCGAGACGTCCTGACTTTC. It encodes CSVVYRDVLTF.

In this sample, this clone turned up once. The V call is TRBV28, the J call TRBJ2-3, with D maybe TRBD1 (7 bases). Germline V lookup: CDR1 MDHEN, CDR2 SYDVKM. The V end was cut by 3 bases, the J end by 2 bases, with 9 bases between. The CDR3 length is 14 residues. The CDR3, as DNA: TGTGCCAGCAGTTTCAGGGGGGCCACAGATACGCAGTATTTT. Translated: CASSFRGATDTQYF. The complete variable domain, with remaining parts taken from reference TRBV28 and TRBJ2-3, reads DVKVTQSSRYLVKRTGEKVFLECVQDMDHENMFWYRQDPGLGLRLIYFSYDVKMKEKGDIPEGYSVSREKKERFSLILESASTNQTSMYLCASSFRGATDTQYFGPGTRLTVL.

The CDR3 DNA reads as TGTGCCAGCGGGGCAGGATTCTCCTACGAGCAGTACTTC. This encodes CASGAGFSYEQYF. The V gene is TRBV28, the J gene TRBJ2-7; D is possibly TRBD1 (5 bases). Trimming left V 8 bases short and J 0 bases short, with 11 bases between. CDR1 MDHEN and CDR2 SYDVKM come from the germline V gene. The CDR3 is 13 amino acids.

This chain joins TRBV7-6 and TRBJ2-1; TRBD2 agrees at 7 bases. V shed 5 bases, J shed 4 bases, and the junction held 11 bases outside the gene matches. Germline V gives CDR1 SGHVS, CDR2 FNYEAQ. CDR3 size: 16 residues. CDR3 in DNA: TGTGCCAGCAGCCTAGAAGCTAGCGGAGCTTACAATGAGCAGTTCTTC. Encoded protein: CASSLEASGAYNEQFF.

The chain couples TRBV7-8 to TRBJ2-7; D gene unclear. Germline lookup yields CDR1 SGHVS and CDR2 FQNEAQ. There are 13 residues in the CDR3. Trimming left V 4 bases short and J 3 bases short, with 10 bases between. The CDR3: CASSSYRHYEQYF. The CDR3 DNA reads TGTGCCAGCAGCTCCTACCGCCACTACGAGCAGTACTTC.

The CDR3 spells CASRLAGTRNTGELFF. The CDR3, as DNA: TGTGCCAGTCGACTAGCCGGGACCCGTAACACCGGGGAGCTGTTTTTT. V usage is TRBV19 and J usage is TRBJ2-2; 7 positions match TRBD2. The CDR3 is 16 amino acids. The germline V gene has CDR1 LNHDA and CDR2 SQIVND (reference sequence). V dropped 8 bases and J dropped 2; count of bases not matched to a gene: 11.

J is TRBJ1-1 and V is TRBV6-6, with TRBD1 matching over 7 bases. The CDR3 contains 13 residues. J was trimmed by 6 bases and V by 5 bases; bases with no gene match: 6. The germline CDR1 and CDR2 sequences are MNHNY and SVGAGI (reference sequence). CDR3 in DNA: TGTGCCAGCAGTCCGCGCCAGGGGGCTGAAGCTTTCTTT. As protein: CASSPRQGAEAFF.

The J gene is TRBJ1-2, the V gene TRBV6-5; 8 nucleotides agree with TRBD1. The CDR3 has 15 amino acids. The germline gives CDR1 MNHEY, CDR2 SVGAGI. V trimming: 0 bases; J trimming: 4 bases; junction bases outside the gene matches: 4. The CDR3 coding sequence is TGTGCCAGCAGTTACTCGAAACAGGGGGGCTATGGCTACACCTTC. Translation: CASSYSKQGGYGYTF.

This chain joins TRBV27 and TRBJ2-4, with D tentatively TRBD2 (6 bases). Germline CDR1 reads MNHEY; CDR2 reads SMNVEV (reference sequence). There are 13 residues in the CDR3. V was cut by 3 bases and J by 8 bases, with 11 bases left in between. The CDR3: CASSFGGRDIQYF. As DNA, the CDR3 is TGTGCCAGCAGTTTCGGAGGGAGAGACATTCAGTACTTC.

This chain uses TRBV28 with TRBJ1-2; D is uncertain. The V gene lost 2 bases and the J gene lost 1 base, with 11 bases spanning the gap. Germline V gives CDR1 MDHEN, CDR2 SYDVKM. The CDR3 is 15 amino acids. The CDR3 DNA is TGTGCCAGCAGTTTAGCCGCGGGCGATAACTATGGCTACACCTTC. Its translation: CASSLAAGDNYGYTF.

The chain uses TRBV30 and TRBJ2-2; the match to TRBD2 covers 9 bases. This CDR3 spans 15 amino acids. The V gene's germline CDR1 is GTSNPN and CDR2 SVGIG (reference sequence). The trim removed 0 bases at V and 5 bases at J, leaving 4 bases unmatched. CDR3 in DNA: TGTGCCTGGAGTGTACCAAGCGGGAGGACCGGGGAGCTGTTTTTT. This sequence encodes CAWSVPSGRTGELFF.

This chain links TRBV7-9 with TRBJ2-7; TRBD2 might be the D (5 bases). The CDR3 runs to 14 residues. Germline loops: CDR1 SEHNR, CDR2 FQNEAQ (reference sequence). The V gene lost 6 bases and the J gene lost 0 bases, with 12 bases spanning the gap. CDR3 DNA: TGTGCCAGCAGACCGACTATTAACTCCTACGAGCAGTACTTC. Translated: CASRPTINSYEQYF.

The J gene is TRBJ2-7, the V gene TRBV27; TRBD1 matches at 7 bases. Trimming removed 4 bases from V and 2 bases from J; junction bases left unmatched: 5. Germline values: CDR1 MNHEY, CDR2 SMNVEV (reference sequence). CDR3 length equals 14 residues. The CDR3 coding sequence is TGTGCCAGCAGTTGGACAGGCCTCACCTACGAGCAGTACTTC. Its translation: CASSWTGLTYEQYF.

V and J are TRBV2 and TRBJ1-1; a possible D gene is TRBD1 (5 bases). This CDR3 comprises 15 residues. Looked up from germline, CDR1 is SNHLY and CDR2 is FYNNEI. V was shortened by 0 bases and J by 5 bases, with 13 bases between the two germline ends. CDR3 region: CASSEALSGRTEAFF. The DNA of the CDR3 is TGTGCCAGCAGTGAAGCGCTTTCAGGGAGGACTGAAGCTTTCTTT. The whole variable domain, filled in from reference TRBV2 and TRBJ1-1, reads EPEVTQTPSHQVTQMGQEVILRCVPISNHLYFYWYRQILGQKVEFLVSFYNNEISEKSEIFDDQFSVERPDGSNFTLKIRSTKLEDSAMYFCASSEALSGRTEAFFGQGTRLTVV.

V gene TRBV4-2 combines with J gene TRBJ2-1; TRBD2 agrees at 9 bases. CDR1 is LGHNA and CDR2 is YNFKEQ in the germline V gene. CDR3 size: 15 residues. V lost 4 bases, J lost 8 bases, and 9 bases stayed unmatched. As DNA, the CDR3 is TGTGCCAGCAGCCCCCGGGCGGGAGGGCCTTATGAGCAGTTCTTC. Translating gives CASSPRAGGPYEQFF.

The chain uses TRBV7-9 and TRBJ2-1, with D possibly TRBD2 on 5 matching bases. The CDR3 extends over 14 amino acids. Germline V gene sequence: CDR1 SEHNR, CDR2 FQNEAQ (reference sequence). V gave up 6 bases and J gave up 2 bases, with 11 bases separating them. CDR3 DNA sequence: TGTGCCAGCAGGGTCGCCGGGGCCTACAATGAGCAGTTCTTC. Protein: CASRVAGAYNEQFF.

V usage is TRBV7-2 and J usage is TRBJ1-1; D possibly corresponds to TRBD1 (6 bases). Trimming pared 5 bases from V and 4 bases from J, leaving 8 bases between. The CDR3 is made up of 12 amino acids. Germline CDR1 SGHTA, CDR2 FQGNSA. The CDR3 DNA reads TGTGCCAGCAGCCCCAGGGGCACTGAAGCTTTCTTT. This codes for CASSPRGTEAFF.

This chain links TRBV18 with TRBJ1-4; 8 bases line up with TRBD1. J gave up 7 bases and V 1 base, and 5 bases lay outside the gene matches. CDR3 size: 15 residues. The germline V gene has CDR1 KGHSH and CDR2 LQKENI. The CDR3 bases are TGTGCCAGCTCACCACGGACAGGGTCGGGTGAAAAACTGTTTTTT. It translates to CASSPRTGSGEKLFF.